The 16 T cell receptor beta chains in this list originate from one sample, sequenced in a study of persistence of HIV-infected CD4 T cells. The stimulus was lysate of CMV-infected fibroblasts, about 10 ug/mL. CD40L/CD69 double-negative CD45RO-high memory CD4+ T cells were collected. Their target antigens are unknown. The immunoSEQ assay was version 4, run in survey mode. Sequencing used immunoSEQ multiplex PCR; TCRdb keeps in-frame clones, though not all of them. The sample gives about 48,000 clones, more than 60% of which show up once; 2.5% to 3% is in the top ten. Sequences were derived from CD4+ T cells sorted from PBMCs after approximately 19-hour stimulation, sampled from a patient who received antiretroviral therapy. These receptor sequences come from an adult man with HIV who was CMV-seropositive.

The rearrangement links TRBV19 to TRBJ1-5; TRBD1 aligns across 7 bases. V shed 3 bases and J 0 bases; nucleotides not matched to a gene: 8. The CDR3 totals 17 residues. Germline V gene data show CDR1 as LNHDA and CDR2 as SQIVND (reference sequence). Written as DNA, the CDR3 is TGTGCCAGTAGTATGGGGGACAGCCTATATAGCAATCAGCCCCAGCATTTT. It encodes CASSMGDSLYSNQPQHF.

The chain has TRBV28 and TRBJ2-3; D gene uncertain. The CDR3 runs to 10 residues. V lost 6 bases, J lost 7 bases, and 5 bases lay in between. CDR1 is MDHEN, CDR2 SYDVKM, per germline. The CDR3, as DNA: TGTGCCAGCAGCCACCATACGCAGTATTTT. Protein sequence: CASSHHTQYF.

This clone came up once. V and J are TRBV6-2 or TRBV6-3 and TRBJ1-5, with unresolved D. This CDR3 contains 14 residues. Germline assignment: CDR1 MNHEY and CDR2 SVGEGT. The V end lost 5 bases, the J end lost 7 bases, and 15 bases lay between the germline ends. In DNA, the CDR3 is TGTGCCAGCAGTGGTGGGAATGGTGGACAGCCCCAGCATTTT. Translating it yields CASSGGNGGQPQHF.

The chain uses TRBV7-8 and TRBJ2-7; D gene unclear. This CDR3 is 12 amino acids long. The V end was cut by 1 base, the J end by 2 bases, with 3 bases between. In germline, CDR1 is SGHVS, CDR2 FQNEAQ. In DNA form, the CDR3 reads TGTGCCAGCAGCTTAGAAACCTACGAGCAGTACTTC. This translates into CASSLETYEQYF.

The chain couples TRBV5-5 to TRBJ1-5; tentatively, D is TRBD1 (5 bases). V was shortened by 3 bases and J by 5 bases, with 12 bases between the two germline ends. Germline CDR1 is SGHKS and CDR2 is YYEKEE (reference sequence). This CDR3 comprises 14 residues. CDR3: CASSSGRGDQPQHF. The CDR3 DNA reads TGTGCCAGCAGCTCAGGACGGGGCGATCAGCCCCAGCATTTT.

This clone was seen a few times. This sequence joins TRBV7-9 and TRBJ2-7; D may be TRBD1 (5 bases). Trimming took off 5 bases at V and 0 bases at J, with 14 bases between the two ends. This CDR3 has 15 amino acids. The germline CDR1 and CDR2 sequences are SEHNR and FQNEAQ (reference sequence). The DNA for the CDR3 is TGTGCCAGCAGCCATGAAGGGGCCCTCTCCTACGAGCAGTACTTC. Protein: CASSHEGALSYEQYF.

A few counts support this clone. This rearrangement joins TRBV3-1 (or the pseudogene TRBV3-2) to TRBJ1-2; TRBD1 is a possible D gene (6 bases). The CDR3 covers 15 residues. Germline-derived CDR1 and CDR2 are LGHDT and YNNKEL (reference sequence). The germline V and J ends were trimmed by 1 base and 4 bases, with 13 bases remaining between them. DNA for the CDR3: TGTGCCAGCAGCCAAGGGGTAGGGGGGGCCTATGGCTACACCTTC. Translation: CASSQGVGGAYGYTF.

The chain has TRBV21-1 and TRBJ2-7; whether TRBD2, the table's D call, matches the DNA was not checked. TRBV21-1 is deemed a pseudogene. The length of the CDR3 is 16 residues. The chain's CDR3 is CASSIGLAASSYEQYF. The CDR3 DNA reads as TGTGCCAGCAGCATTGGGTTAGCTGCCAGCTCCTACGAGCAGTACTTC.

This clone is a singleton in its sample. The gene calls are TRBV3-1 (or the pseudogene TRBV3-2) and TRBJ1-2, with a possible D match to TRBD1 (6 bases). V dropped 3 bases and J dropped 4 bases, with 21 bases sitting between them. Per germline, CDR1 LGHDT and CDR2 YNNKEL (reference sequence). The CDR3 totals 17 residues. In DNA, the CDR3 is TGTGCCAGCAGCCAGAACCTCCGCCGACAGGCAGGCTATGGCTACACCTTC. Protein: CASSQNLRRQAGYGYTF.

This clone was counted once. The chain carries TRBV11-3 and TRBJ2-1, with D possibly being TRBD2 (5 bases). Trimming removed 1 base at V and 8 bases at J, with 12 bases between. Germline assignment: CDR1 SGHNT and CDR2 YENEEA. The CDR3 consists of 14 residues. This CDR3 is CASSLGTSQDEQFF. CDR3 sequence (DNA): TGTGCCAGCAGCTTAGGGACTTCCCAGGATGAGCAGTTCTTC. Full variable domain (missing parts from reference TRBV11-3 and TRBJ2-1): EAGVVQSPRYKIIEKKQPVAFWCNPISGHNTLYWYLQNLGQGPELLIRYENEEAVDDSQLPKDRFSAERLKGVDSTLKIQPAELGDSAVYLCASSLGTSQDEQFFGPGTRLTVL.

The J gene is TRBJ2-7, the V gene TRBV11-3; 11 nucleotides match TRBD2. This CDR3 region has 15 residues. Germline CDR1 SGHNT, CDR2 YENEEA. V lost 4 bases to trimming and J lost 7 bases; unmatched junction nucleotides: 9. The CDR3 loop is CASSSRLAGPEEQYF. Written as DNA, the CDR3 is TGTGCCAGCAGCTCGAGACTAGCGGGGCCCGAGGAGCAGTACTTC.

The chain links TRBV5-6 to TRBJ1-3, with D perhaps matching TRBD1 (5 bases). Germline assignment: CDR1 SGHDT and CDR2 YYEEEE. Trimming left V 1 base short and J 4 bases short, with 18 bases between. The CDR3 runs to 17 residues. The DNA of the CDR3 is TGTGCCAGCAGCTTGTTAGGTCTAGGGGCTAGCGGAAACACCATATATTTT. Protein product: CASSLLGLGASGNTIYF.

Notes on this clone: At one end the junction does not follow the germline gene, possibly because of a read error. V and J are TRBV5-4 and TRBJ1-1; possibly TRBD1 for D (5 bases). The CDR3 spans 14 residues. Germline V gives CDR1 SGHNT, CDR2 YYREEE (reference sequence). This CDR3 is CASSLDTRTPEAFF. In nucleotides, the CDR3 is TGTGCCAGCAGTTTGGACACCCGAACTCCTGAAGCTTTCTTT.

The CDR3 sequence: CASSIGPSSSYNSPLHF. The CDR3 bases are TGTGCCAGCAGTATTGGACCCTCAAGCTCCTATAATTCACCCCTCCACTTT. The chain is built from TRBV27 and TRBJ1-6; no clear D. CDR3 length equals 17 residues. Trimming pared 5 bases from V and 0 bases from J, leaving 14 bases between. Germline CDR1 is MNHEY and CDR2 is SMNVEV (reference sequence).

This chain joins TRBV7-2 and TRBJ2-2; the D is unclear. Germline V gene lookup returns CDR1 SGHTA and CDR2 FQGNSA. The V end was cut by 5 bases, the J end by 3 bases, with 4 bases between. This CDR3 has 12 amino acids. CDR3 amino acids: CASSLYTGELFF. The CDR3, as DNA: TGTGCCAGCAGCCTCTACACCGGGGAGCTGTTTTTT.

This rearrangement joins TRBV24-1 to TRBJ2-2; no clear D. This CDR3 region has 13 residues. CDR1 and CDR2 from the germline V gene are KGHDR and SFDVKD. The V gene lost 9 bases and the J gene lost 2 bases, with 9 bases spanning the gap. The CDR3 DNA sequence: TGTGCCACCGGGGAATCTAACACCGGGGAGCTGTTTTTT. Protein sequence: CATGESNTGELFF.